Each of the 16 T cell receptor beta chains below was sequenced from the same sample in a study of prognosis after radiotherapy for stage I lung cancer. From genomic DNA, TCR beta CDR3 was amplified by two-round multiplex PCR. Amplification during the initial PCR round employed primers specific to each TRBV and TRBJ gene. MiXCR, applied by TCRdb to the multiplex PCR reads, yields one record per CDR3 protein. The sample carries some 30,000 distinct CDR3 sequences, around 48% recorded once. The source material was PBMCs, sampled before or after stereotactic body radiation therapy (not recorded which). Source of these receptors: a donor older than 45 with non-small cell lung cancer.

V is TRBV12-3 or TRBV12-4 and J is TRBJ1-2; D ambiguous. V was pared by 7 bases and J by 14 bases, with 17 bases between. CDR3 length equals 11 residues. The CDR3 sequence is CASNKGRSETF. CDR3 nucleotide sequence: TGTGCCAGCAACAAAGGTCGGAGTGAGACCTTC.

This clonotype was detected ten times or more. This chain links TRBV12-3 or TRBV12-4 with TRBJ2-1; D ambiguous. Trimming took 1 base from V and 4 from J, leaving 5 bases between them. This CDR3 contains 13 residues. Here the CDR3 reads CASSLDDYNEQFF. In nucleotides, the CDR3 is TGTGCCAGCAGTTTAGACGATTACAATGAGCAGTTCTTC.

V and J are TRBV5-1 and TRBJ2-7; D is unresolved. Per germline, CDR1 SGHRS and CDR2 YFSETQ. This CDR3 region has 14 residues. Trimming pared 7 bases from V and 2 bases from J, leaving 16 bases between. The CDR3 reads CASGRSGRTYEQYF. CDR3 nucleotide sequence: TGCGCCAGCGGGCGGAGTGGGCGTACCTACGAGCAGTACTTC.

The chain employs TRBV7-3 and TRBJ2-3; TRBD1 matches 9 bases. The CDR3 is 20 amino acids. The germline CDR1 and CDR2 sequences are SGHTA and FQGTGA. Losses at the gene ends were 4 bases for V and 4 bases for J; bases not matched to a gene: 21. CDR3 loop: CASSSELLGDRVINPDTQYF. For the CDR3, the DNA is TGTGCCAGCAGCTCAGAACTCCTTGGGGACAGGGTGATAAATCCAGATACGCAGTATTTT.

The chain joins TRBV7-2 to TRBJ1-5; D is ambiguous. The germline V and J ends were trimmed by 3 bases and 3 bases, with 12 bases remaining between them. This CDR3 contains 15 residues. From germline, CDR1 is SGHTA and CDR2 FQGNSA. CDR3 in DNA: TGTGCCAGCAGCTTTTCCGAGGGTACCAATCAGCCCCAGCATTTT. Amino acids: CASSFSEGTNQPQHF.

This clonotype was seen ten or more times. This rearrangement joins TRBV19 to TRBJ2-6; 7 bases line up with TRBD2. Per the germline V gene, CDR1 is LNHDA and CDR2 is SQIVND (reference sequence). Losses at the gene ends were 7 bases for V and 0 bases for J; bases not matched to a gene: 12. The CDR3 consists of 18 residues. In DNA, the CDR3 is TGTGCCAGTACACCAGGAGTCGCGGGAGACTCTGGGGCCAACGTCCTGACTTTC. As protein: CASTPGVAGDSGANVLTF.

The chain recombines TRBV5-1 with TRBJ2-3; 8 positions match TRBD2. This CDR3 spans 14 amino acids. CDR1 is SGHRS, CDR2 YFSETQ, per germline. Trimming took 1 base from V and 5 from J; bases not matched to a gene: 3. DNA for the CDR3: TGCGCCAGCAGCTTGACTAGCGGAAGAGATACGCAGTATTTT. This sequence encodes CASSLTSGRDTQYF.

A remark on this clonotype: The junction differs from germline at one of its ends, possibly a read error. The rearrangement joins TRBV12-5 to TRBJ2-3; D is unresolved. The germline CDR1 and CDR2 sequences are LGHNT and FRNRAP. CDR3 size: 13 residues. CDR3 coding DNA: TGTGCTAGTGGTTTTGGTAGCACAGATACGCATTATTTT. It is translated as CASGFGSTDTHYF. Combining the CDR3 with reference TRBV12-5 and TRBJ2-3 gives the whole variable domain DARVTQTPRHKVTEMGQEVTMRCQPILGHNTVFWYRQTMMQGLELLAYFRNRAPLDDSGMPKDRFSAEMPDATLATLKIQPSEPRDSAVYFCASGFGSTDTHYFGPGTRLTVL.

At least ten counts were recorded for this clonotype. The rearrangement links TRBV2 to TRBJ2-3; D is undetermined. Germline loops: CDR1 SNHLY, CDR2 FYNNEI. The V end was cut by 3 bases, the J end by 3 bases, with 7 bases between. CDR3 length: 13 residues. This CDR3 reads CASSEGYTDTQYF. In DNA, the CDR3 is TGTGCCAGCAGTGAGGGGTATACAGATACGCAGTATTTT.

This clonotype was detected many times. This chain joins TRBV9 and TRBJ2-1; a weak D match, TRBD2 (5 bases). Trimming pared 1 base from V and 7 bases from J, leaving 15 bases between. The CDR3 spans 15 residues. Germline CDR1 reads SGDLS; CDR2 reads YYNGEE. As DNA, the CDR3 is TGTGCCAGCAGCGTAAGGGTGGGAGTAGGGAATGAGCAGTTCTTC. Translated, it gives CASSVRVGVGNEQFF.

On this clonotype itself: The junction shows a germline mismatch at one end, possibly a read error. CDR3 region: CASSPAGAGRKLFF. In DNA form, the CDR3 reads TGTGCCAGCAGTCCAGCGGGAGCGGGACGTAAACTTTTTTTT. The chain links TRBV12-3 or TRBV12-4 to TRBJ1-4; tentatively, D is TRBD1 (5 bases). This CDR3 comprises 14 residues.

In this sample, this clonotype turned up many times. The chain uses TRBV24-1 and TRBJ2-1; D possibly corresponds to TRBD2 (6 bases). V lost 8 bases and J 4 bases, leaving 17 bases between the germline ends. This CDR3 is 15 amino acids long. Germline-derived CDR1 and CDR2 are KGHDR and SFDVKD. The DNA of the CDR3 is TGTGCCACCAATCTTGGGGGGTACAGGTACAATGAGCAGTTCTTC. Its protein product is CATNLGGYRYNEQFF.

This sequence joins TRBV28 and TRBJ2-7, with D possibly TRBD1 on 6 matching bases. The V end lost 5 bases, the J end lost 3 bases, and 17 bases lay between the germline ends. The CDR3 is made up of 15 amino acids. Germline CDR1 MDHEN, CDR2 SYDVKM. CDR3 coding DNA: TGTGCCAGCAGTCGGCCGGGACACCGAGTCTACGAGCAGTACTTC. It is translated as CASSRPGHRVYEQYF. Variable domain in full (rest from reference TRBV28 and TRBJ2-7): DVKVTQSSRYLVKRTGEKVFLECVQDMDHENMFWYRQDPGLGLRLIYFSYDVKMKEKGDIPEGYSVSREKKERFSLILESASTNQTSMYLCASSRPGHRVYEQYFGPGTRLTVT.

The chain is built from TRBV10-3 and TRBJ1-3; D call uncertain. Per germline, CDR1 ENHRY and CDR2 SYGVKD. Between the trimmed V and J ends, which lost 0 bases and 1 base, there was a span of 7 bases. The length of the CDR3 is 15 residues. The CDR3 DNA follows: TGTGCCATCAGTGAGTCGGCCGGGTCTGGAAACACCATATATTTT. Translating it yields CAISESAGSGNTIYF.

The chain joins TRBV2 to TRBJ2-5, with TRBD2 identical over 12 bases. The CDR3 covers 17 residues. V was clipped by 7 bases and J by 5 bases; unmatched bases: 14. Germline V gene data show CDR1 as SNHLY and CDR2 as FYNNEI. The CDR3 nucleotides are TGTGCCAGCAAGTCGTCTAGCGGGAGGGCCTGTGGGGAGACCCAGTACTTC. This translates into CASKSSSGRACGETQYF.

This clonotype has ten or more counts. V is TRBV7-3 and J is TRBJ2-2, with 9 bases lining up with TRBD2. The trim removed 2 bases at V and 7 bases at J, leaving 5 bases unmatched. Germline V lookup: CDR1 SGHTA, CDR2 FQGTGA. CDR3 length: 15 amino acids. Written as DNA, the CDR3 is TGTGCCAGCAGCTTAGTAGCGGGAGTGGACGGGGAGCTGTTTTTT. It yields the protein CASSLVAGVDGELFF.